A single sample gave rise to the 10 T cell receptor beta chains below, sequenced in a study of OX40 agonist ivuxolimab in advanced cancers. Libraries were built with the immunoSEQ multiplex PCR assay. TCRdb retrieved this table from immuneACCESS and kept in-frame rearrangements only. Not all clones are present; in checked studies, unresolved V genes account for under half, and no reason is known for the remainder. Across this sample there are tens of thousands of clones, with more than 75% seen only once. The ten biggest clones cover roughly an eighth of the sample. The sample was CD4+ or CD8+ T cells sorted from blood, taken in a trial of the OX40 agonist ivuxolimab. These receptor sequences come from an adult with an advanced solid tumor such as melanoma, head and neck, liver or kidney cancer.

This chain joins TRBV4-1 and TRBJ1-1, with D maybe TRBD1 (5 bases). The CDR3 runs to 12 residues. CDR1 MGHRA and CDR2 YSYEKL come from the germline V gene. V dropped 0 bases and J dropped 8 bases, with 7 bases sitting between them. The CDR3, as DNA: TGCGCCAGCAGCCAAGAATGGGGGGAAGCTTTCTTT. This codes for CASSQEWGEAFF.

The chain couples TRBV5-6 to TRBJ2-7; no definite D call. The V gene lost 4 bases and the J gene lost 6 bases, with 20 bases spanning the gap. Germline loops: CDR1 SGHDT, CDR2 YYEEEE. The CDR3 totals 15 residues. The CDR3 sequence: CASSLLTTGMGEQYF. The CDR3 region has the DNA TGTGCCAGCAGCCTGCTTACCACGGGCATGGGCGAGCAGTACTTC.

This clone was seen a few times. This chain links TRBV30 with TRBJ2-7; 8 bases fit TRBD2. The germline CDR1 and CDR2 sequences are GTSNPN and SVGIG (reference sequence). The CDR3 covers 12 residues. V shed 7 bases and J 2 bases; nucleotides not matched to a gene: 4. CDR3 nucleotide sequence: TGTGCCTCTAACGGGAGGGCCTACGAGCAGTACTTC. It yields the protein CASNGRAYEQYF.

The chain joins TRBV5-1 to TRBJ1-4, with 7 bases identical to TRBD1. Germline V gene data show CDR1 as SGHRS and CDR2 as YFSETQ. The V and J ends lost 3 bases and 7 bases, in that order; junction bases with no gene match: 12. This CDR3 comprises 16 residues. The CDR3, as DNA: TGCGCCAGCAGCTGGGGTACGACAGGGAAGGGTGAAAAACTGTTTTTT. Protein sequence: CASSWGTTGKGEKLFF.

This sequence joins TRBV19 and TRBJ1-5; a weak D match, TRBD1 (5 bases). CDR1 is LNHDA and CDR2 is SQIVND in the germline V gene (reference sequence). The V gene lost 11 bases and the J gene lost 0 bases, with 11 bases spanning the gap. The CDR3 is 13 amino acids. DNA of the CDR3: TGTGCCCCCGGGGGGGGTAGCAATCAGCCCCAGCATTTT. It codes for CAPGGGSNQPQHF.

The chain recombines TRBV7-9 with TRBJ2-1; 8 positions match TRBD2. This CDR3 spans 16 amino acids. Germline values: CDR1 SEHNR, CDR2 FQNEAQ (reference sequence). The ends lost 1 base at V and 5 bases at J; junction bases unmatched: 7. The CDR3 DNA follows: TGTGCCAGCAGCTTAGGAGAGCGGGAGCCCCACAATGAGCAGTTCTTC. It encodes CASSLGEREPHNEQFF. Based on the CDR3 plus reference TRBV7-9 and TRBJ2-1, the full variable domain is DTGVSQNPRHKITKRGQNVTFRCDPISEHNRLYWYRQTLGQGPEFLTYFQNEAQLEKSRLLSDRFSAERPKGSFSTLEIQRTEQGDSAMYLCASSLGEREPHNEQFFGPGTRLTVL.

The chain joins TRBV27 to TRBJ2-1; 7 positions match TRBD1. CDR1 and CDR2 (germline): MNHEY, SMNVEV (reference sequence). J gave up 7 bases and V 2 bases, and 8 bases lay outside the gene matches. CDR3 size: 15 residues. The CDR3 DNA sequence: TGTGCCAGCAGTTTAATCGGGACAGCGAGGAATGAGCAGTTCTTC. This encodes CASSLIGTARNEQFF.

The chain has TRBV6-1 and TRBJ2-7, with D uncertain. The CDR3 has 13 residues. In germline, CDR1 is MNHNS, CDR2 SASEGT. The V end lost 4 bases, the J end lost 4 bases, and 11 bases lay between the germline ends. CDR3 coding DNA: TGTGCCAGCAGTGTGTTACTGAGTTACGAGCAGTACTTC. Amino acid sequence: CASSVLLSYEQYF.

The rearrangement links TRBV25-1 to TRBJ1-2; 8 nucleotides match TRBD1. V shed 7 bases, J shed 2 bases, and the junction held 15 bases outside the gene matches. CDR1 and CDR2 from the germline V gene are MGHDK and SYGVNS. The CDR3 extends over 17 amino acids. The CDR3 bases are TGTGCCAGCAAAGGACCCCACTCGGACAGGGCAAACTATGGCTACACCTTC. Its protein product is CASKGPHSDRANYGYTF.

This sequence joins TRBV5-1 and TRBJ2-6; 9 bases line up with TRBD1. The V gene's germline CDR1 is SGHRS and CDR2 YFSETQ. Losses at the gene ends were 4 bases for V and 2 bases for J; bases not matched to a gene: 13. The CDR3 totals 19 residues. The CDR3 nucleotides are TGCGCCAGCAGCGGGGACTCCGGGACAGGGTTCCCTGGGGCCAACGTCCTGACTTTC. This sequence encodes CASSGDSGTGFPGANVLTF. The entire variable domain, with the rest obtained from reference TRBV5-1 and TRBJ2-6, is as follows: KAGVTQTPRYLIKTRGQQVTLSCSPISGHRSVSWYQQTPGQGLQFLFEYFSETQRNKGNFPGRFSGRQFSNSRSEMNVSTLELGDSALYLCASSGDSGTGFPGANVLTFGAGSRLTVL.